The T cell receptor (beta chain) described here comes from a study of PD-1 blockade in classical Hodgkin lymphoma. The method was immunoSEQ multiplex PCR; TCRdb's version includes in-frame clones alone and lacks a portion of them. The repertoire holds some 60,000 clones, with approximately 90% as singletons. V was clipped by 0 bases and J by 6 bases; unmatched bases: 10. Germline V lookup: CDR1 LNHDA, CDR2 SQIVND (reference sequence). There are 16 residues in the CDR3. Each patient relapsed following autologous stem cell transplantation, and prior brentuximab vedotin exposure differed. Study-level findings and limits: Healthy donors reportedly exceeded newly diagnosed patients in baseline TCR diversity.

Regarding this clone: Its antigen is not identified.

Sequenced material: peripheral blood mononuclear cells (PBMCs), taken at baseline. This clonotype originated in a human donor with classical Hodgkin lymphoma. This chain joins TRBV19 and TRBJ2-7, with TRBD2 matching over 8 bases. The CDR3 sequence: CASSIDRSSAGAEQYF. The CDR3 DNA reads TGTGCCAGTAGTATAGATCGGTCATCAGCGGGGGCCGAGCAGTACTTC.